This T cell receptor beta chain was identified during a study of PD-1 blockade in classical Hodgkin lymphoma. Study-wide findings and caveats: Repertoire differences lack defined causes, possibly disease activity or prior therapy. Newly diagnosed patients were reported to start with lower TCR diversity than healthy donors.

This clone was counted once. Antigen: not known. As to time point: newly diagnosed, previously untreated cHL patient sample. Newly diagnosed, untreated classical Hodgkin lymphoma PBMCs provided comparison. Produced via immunoSEQ multiplex PCR; TCRdb's table is partial and in-frame only. The sample includes about 46,000 clones, roughly 90% seen only once; the top ten take nearly 5%. This CDR3 has 14 amino acids. Germline loops: CDR1 SNHLY, CDR2 FYNNEI. The V end was cut by 7 bases, the J end by 4 bases, with 14 bases between. The receptor comes from a human donor with classical Hodgkin lymphoma. The gene calls are TRBV2 and TRBJ1-5, with D possibly TRBD1 on 6 matching bases. Sample: peripheral blood mononuclear cells (PBMCs). The CDR3 DNA reads as TGTGCCAGCACTCATTTGCAGGGGAATCAGCCCCAGCATTTT. This gives the protein CASTHLQGNQPQHF.